What follows describes a single T cell receptor beta chain. In germline, CDR1 is MDHEN, CDR2 SYDVKM. This CDR3 contains 16 residues. The junction had 9 bases not matched to a gene; V was cut back by 4 bases and J by 5 bases. Libraries were prepared by immunoSEQ multiplex PCR; TCRdb keeps only in-frame clonotypes and omits some of them. The profile shows around 1,000,000 clones, 70% to 80% of them singletons. This sample stems from a study of shared clonotypes between healthy human individuals. All participating donors were Caucasian adults from Nashville, Tennessee. CD45RA+ naive and CD45RA-negative memory subsets were separated from CD4+ cells.

The source is a man aged 18 to 29 in good health. Some clones in this sample may be carry-over from other donors' samples. V is TRBV28 and J is TRBJ2-5; 11 nucleotides align to TRBD1. Sequenced input: memory CD4+ T cells from PBMCs. The subset denotes: CD45RA-negative fraction. The chain's CDR3 is CASSSPGQGGRETQYF. The CDR3 coding sequence is TGTGCCAGCAGTTCGCCGGGACAGGGGGGGAGGGAGACCCAGTACTTC.